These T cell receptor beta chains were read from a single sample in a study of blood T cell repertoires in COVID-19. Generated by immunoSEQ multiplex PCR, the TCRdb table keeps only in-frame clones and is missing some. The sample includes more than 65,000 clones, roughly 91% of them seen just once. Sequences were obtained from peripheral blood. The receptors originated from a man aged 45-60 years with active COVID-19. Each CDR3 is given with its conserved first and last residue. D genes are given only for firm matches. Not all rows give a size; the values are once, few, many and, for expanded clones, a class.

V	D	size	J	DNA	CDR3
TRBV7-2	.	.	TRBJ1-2	TGTGCCAGCAGCCCTCAAGGGGCATCTAACTATGGCTACACCTTC	CASSPQGASNYGYTF
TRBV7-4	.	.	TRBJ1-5	TGTGCCAGCAGCCGCGAGGGGGTAAGGAATCAGCCCCAGCATTTT	CASSREGVRNQPQHF
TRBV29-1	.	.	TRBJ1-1	TGCAGCGTTGTAAGGGGGTTGGGCACTGAAGCTTTCTTT	CSVVRGLGTEAFF
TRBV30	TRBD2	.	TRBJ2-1	TGTGCCTGGAGTCGCGGGGGGGCGATGTATGAGCAGTTCTTC	CAWSRGGAMYEQFF
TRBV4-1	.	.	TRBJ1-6	TGCGCCAGCAGCTTTGGGGCAGGGGACAATTCACCCCTCCACTTT	CASSFGAGDNSPLHF
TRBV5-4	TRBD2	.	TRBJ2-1	TGTGCCAGCAGCACGGGACTAGGCTTTGAGCAGTTCTTC	CASSTGLGFEQFF
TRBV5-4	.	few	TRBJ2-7	TGTGCCAGCAGCCCTTCAGGAGGCCCAATACGCGAGCAGTACTTC	CASSPSGGPIREQYF
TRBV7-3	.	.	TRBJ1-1	TGTGCCAGCAGCCGGGGGACTAACACTGAAGCTTTCTTT	CASSRGTNTEAFF
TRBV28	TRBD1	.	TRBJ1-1	TGTGCCAGCACCCTAATCGGACAGGTCGGGAACACTGAAGCTTTCTTT	CASTLIGQVGNTEAFF
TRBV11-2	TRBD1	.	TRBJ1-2	TGTGCCAGCAGCGAAGGCAGGGGGTATGGCTACACCTTC	CASSEGRGYGYTF
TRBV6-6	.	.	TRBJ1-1	TGTGCCAGCAGCCAACAGAGGGAACGGCGAAACACTGAAGCTTTCTTT	CASSQQRERRNTEAFF
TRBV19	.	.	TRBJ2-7	TGTGCCAGTAGTAACCCCGGAGGGGCCCCCTACGAGCAGTACTTC	CASSNPGGAPYEQYF
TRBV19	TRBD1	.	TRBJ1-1	TGTGCCAGTAGGTTCCGGGACAGCGAAGCTTTCTTT	CASRFRDSEAFF
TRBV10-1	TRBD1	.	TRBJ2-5	TGCGCCAGCAGTGGGCAGGGGGCATTGAAAGGGGAGACCCAGTACTTC	CASSGQGALKGETQYF
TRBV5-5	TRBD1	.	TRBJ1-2	TGTGCCAGCAGCTTACAATTCGGGACAGGGGCGGGTGGCTACACCTTC	CASSLQFGTGAGGYTF
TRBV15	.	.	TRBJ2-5	TGTGCCACCAGGGTAGGTGGAGGGGGCATGGAGACCCAGTACTTC	CATRVGGGGMETQYF
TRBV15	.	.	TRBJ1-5	TGTGCCACCAGCAGAGCCGGACAGAATCAGCCCCAGCATTTT	CATSRAGQNQPQHF
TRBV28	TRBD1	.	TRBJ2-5	TGTGCCAGCAGTTTAGCGGGACAGGGAGGAGAGACCCAGTACTTC	CASSLAGQGGETQYF
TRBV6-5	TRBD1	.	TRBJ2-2	TGTGCCAGCAACAAACAGGGGTCGAGCGGGGAGCTGTTTTTT	CASNKQGSSGELFF
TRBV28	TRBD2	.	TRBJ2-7	TGTGCCAGCAGTTCTGGGGGGGGATACTACGAGCAGTACTTC	CASSSGGGYYEQYF
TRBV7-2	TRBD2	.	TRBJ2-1	TGTGCCAGCAGCCCTCAGGGGACTAGCGGCCTCAATGAGCAGTTCTTC	CASSPQGTSGLNEQFF
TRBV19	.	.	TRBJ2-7	TGTGCCAGTAGTCTACAGGGTCTACGCGAGCAGTACTTC	CASSLQGLREQYF
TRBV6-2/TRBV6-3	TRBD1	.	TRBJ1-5	TGTGCCACCAGCAATAACCGGGACAGCTATAGCAATCAGCCCCAGCATTTT	CATSNNRDSYSNQPQHF
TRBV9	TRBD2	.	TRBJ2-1	TGTGCCAGCAGCCTACTAGGCGGGAGTCGGAATGAGCAGTTCTTC	CASSLLGGSRNEQFF
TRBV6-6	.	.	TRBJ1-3	TGTGCCAGCAGTTACTCAGGGGTAGCTGGAAACACCATATATTTT	CASSYSGVAGNTIYF
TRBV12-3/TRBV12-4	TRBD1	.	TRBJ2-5	TGTGCCAGCAGGCCCGACAGGGAAGAGACCCAGTACTTC	CASRPDREETQYF
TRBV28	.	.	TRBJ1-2	TGTGCCAGCAGTTTAAGTAACCCTCAGGGGCATGGCTACACCTTC	CASSLSNPQGHGYTF
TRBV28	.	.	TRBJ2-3	TGTGCCAGCAGCGACAGCACTAGCACAGATACGCAGTATTTT	CASSDSTSTDTQYF
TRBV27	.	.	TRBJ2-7	TGTGCCAGCAGTTCCCCAGGCTCCTACGAGCAGTACTTC	CASSSPGSYEQYF
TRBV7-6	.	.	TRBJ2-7	TGTGCCAGCAGCTTAGTTCGTCAGGGGAGCTCCTACGAGCAGTACTTC	CASSLVRQGSSYEQYF
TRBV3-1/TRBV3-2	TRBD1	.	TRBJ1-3	TGTGCCAGCAGCCAAGGGACAGGGGTATTTGGGGCCATATATTTT	CASSQGTGVFGAIYF
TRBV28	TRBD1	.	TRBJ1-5	TGTGCCAGCAGTTTAGGCCACAGGGGGTTAATGTCCAATCAGCCCCAGCATTTT	CASSLGHRGLMSNQPQHF
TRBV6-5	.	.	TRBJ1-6	TGTGCCAGCAGGTCTTCCAATTCACCCCTCCACTTT	CASRSSNSPLHF
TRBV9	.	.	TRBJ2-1	TGTGCCAGCAGCCCGAGGAAGGCCATACCCCTCAATGAGCAGTTCTTC	CASSPRKAIPLNEQFF
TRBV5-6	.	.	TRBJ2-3	TGTGCCAGCAGCTTATTAGGGCAGGGCTACACAGATACGCAGTATTTT	CASSLLGQGYTDTQYF
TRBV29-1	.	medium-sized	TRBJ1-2	TGCAGCACCCAAGAAGCATATGGCTACACCTTC	CSTQEAYGYTF
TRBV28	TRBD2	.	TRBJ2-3	TGTGCCAGCAGGATTCTCGGGGGGAGCACAGATACGCAGTATTTT	CASRILGGSTDTQYF
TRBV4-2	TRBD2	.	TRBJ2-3	TGTGCCAGCAGCCAGTCCTTAGCGGGGGGAATAGATACGCAGTATTTT	CASSQSLAGGIDTQYF
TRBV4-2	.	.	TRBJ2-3	TGTGCCAGCAGCCAAGATACAGCTGCTAGCACAGATACGCAGTATTTT	CASSQDTAASTDTQYF
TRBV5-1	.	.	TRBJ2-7	TGCGCCAGCAGCTCCGACAGTTTCTCCGAGCAGTACTTC	CASSSDSFSEQYF
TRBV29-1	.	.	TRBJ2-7	TGCAGCGTTGGTACCCGGGACTCCGGGCAGTACTTC	CSVGTRDSGQYF
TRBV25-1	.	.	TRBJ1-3	TGTGCCAGCAGTGAAACTAACTTTAGACGTGGAAACACCATATATTTT	CASSETNFRRGNTIYF
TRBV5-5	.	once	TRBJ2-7	TGTGCCAGCAGCGTCGGCGGTGCCCCCATCTCCTACGAGCAGTACTTC	CASSVGGAPISYEQYF
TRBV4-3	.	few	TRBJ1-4	TGCGCCAGCAGCCAAGAGCCCCAAGCGAGCGAAAAACTGTTTTTT	CASSQEPQASEKLFF
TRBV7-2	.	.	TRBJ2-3	TGTGCCAGCAGCTTCCAGACCGGGACTGTCACAGATACGCAGTATTTT	CASSFQTGTVTDTQYF
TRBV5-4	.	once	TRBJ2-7	TGTGCCAGCAGCCCGGAGGGGTACTACGAGCAGTACTTC	CASSPEGYYEQYF